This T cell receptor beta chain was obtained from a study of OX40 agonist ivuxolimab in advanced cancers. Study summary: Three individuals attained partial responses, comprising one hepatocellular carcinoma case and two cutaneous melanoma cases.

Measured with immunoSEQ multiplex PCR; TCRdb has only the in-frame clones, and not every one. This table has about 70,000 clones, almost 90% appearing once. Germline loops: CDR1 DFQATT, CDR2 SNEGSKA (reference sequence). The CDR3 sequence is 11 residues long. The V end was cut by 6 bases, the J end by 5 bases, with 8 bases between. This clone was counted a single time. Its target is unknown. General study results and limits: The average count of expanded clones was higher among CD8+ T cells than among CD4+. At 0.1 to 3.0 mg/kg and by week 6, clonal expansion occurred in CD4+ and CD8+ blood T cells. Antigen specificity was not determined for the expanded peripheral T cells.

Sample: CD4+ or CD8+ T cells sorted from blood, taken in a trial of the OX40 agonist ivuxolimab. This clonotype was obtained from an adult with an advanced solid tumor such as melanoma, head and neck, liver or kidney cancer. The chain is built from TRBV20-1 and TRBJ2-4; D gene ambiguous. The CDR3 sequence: CSAHSQNIQYF. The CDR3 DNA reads TGCAGTGCGCACAGCCAAAACATTCAGTACTTC.